Each of the 21 T cell receptor beta chains below was sequenced from the same sample in a study of Ad26.COV2.S vaccination and SARS-CoV-2 variants. Treatment reported: about 20 received Ad26.COV2.S at low or high dose, single or two shots; several received placebo; per-sample allocation not given. Vaccine and placebo recipients were sampled on day 63 after the first injection. Produced via immunoSEQ multiplex PCR; TCRdb's table is partial and in-frame only. In the table there are about 410,000 clones, 89% of which are singletons. Here the sequenced sample was peripheral blood, taken in a trial of Ad26.COV2.S vaccine versus placebo. All receptors derive from a person aged 18 to 59 who received the Ad26.COV2.S COVID-19 vaccine or a placebo.

The chain couples TRBV28 to TRBJ2-5, with 9 bases aligning to TRBD1. Looked up from germline, CDR1 is MDHEN and CDR2 is SYDVKM. V gave up 4 bases and J gave up 2 bases; unmatched junction bases: 11. The CDR3 covers 17 residues. CDR3 in amino acids: CASSSSPWDRAQETQYF. The CDR3 DNA sequence: TGTGCCAGCAGTTCCAGCCCTTGGGACAGGGCTCAAGAGACCCAGTACTTC. Supplemented by reference TRBV28 and TRBJ2-5, the full variable domain reads DVKVTQSSRYLVKRTGEKVFLECVQDMDHENMFWYRQDPGLGLRLIYFSYDVKMKEKGDIPEGYSVSREKKERFSLILESASTNQTSMYLCASSSSPWDRAQETQYFGPGTRLLVL.

This clone was seen a single time. J is TRBJ2-3 and V is TRBV27; D may be TRBD2 (5 bases). This CDR3 is built from 14 residues. Germline loops: CDR1 MNHEY, CDR2 SMNVEV (reference sequence). V was shortened by 5 bases and J by 6 bases, with 15 bases between the two germline ends. CDR3 amino acids: CASSVLAPPDTQYF. The CDR3 DNA sequence: TGTGCCAGCAGTGTGCTAGCCCCTCCGGATACGCAGTATTTT.

The CDR3 DNA follows: TGTGCCAGCAGCCACTTGGCTAGAAACAATGAGCAGTTCTTC. Translating it yields CASSHLARNNEQFF. V is TRBV14 and J is TRBJ2-1, with unresolved D. CDR1 is SGHDN, CDR2 FVKESK, per germline. The CDR3 sequence is 14 residues long. Deletions cut 3 bases from V and 5 bases from J, with 11 bases between.

The chain joins TRBV12-5 to TRBJ2-7; 7 bases are shared with TRBD1. From germline, CDR1 is LGHNT and CDR2 FRNRAP. The junction had 7 bases not matched to a gene; V was cut back by 5 bases and J by 3 bases. The CDR3 contains 14 residues. The CDR3 loop reads CASGPGTGDYEQYF. DNA for the CDR3: TGTGCTAGTGGTCCCGGAACAGGGGACTACGAGCAGTACTTC.

V and J are TRBV14 and TRBJ2-7; 8 bases are shared with TRBD2. V was clipped by 5 bases and J by 4 bases; unmatched bases: 4. In germline, CDR1 is SGHDN, CDR2 FVKESK. The length of the CDR3 is 13 residues. This CDR3 reads CASSRTSRYEQYF. The CDR3 DNA is TGTGCCAGCAGCAGGACTAGCCGATACGAGCAGTACTTC.

As DNA, the CDR3 is TGTGCCAGCAGCTCTCGGATGGTCTCCTACGAGCAGTACTTC. Protein sequence: CASSSRMVSYEQYF. This chain connects TRBV11-3 to TRBJ2-7, with D unclear. CDR1 SGHNT and CDR2 YENEEA come from the germline V gene. Trimming shortened V by 4 bases and J by 0 bases, and 10 bases separated the two germline ends. The length of the CDR3 is 14 residues.

J is TRBJ2-1 and V is TRBV4-1; 7 positions match TRBD2. This CDR3 spans 14 amino acids. The V gene's germline CDR1 is MGHRA and CDR2 YSYEKL. Losses at the gene ends were 4 bases for V and 6 bases for J; bases not matched to a gene: 6. CDR3 sequence: CASSRVTSSNEQFF. As DNA, the CDR3 is TGCGCCAGCAGCCGGGTGACTAGCAGCAATGAGCAGTTCTTC.

This clone has only one observation. V and J are TRBV30 and TRBJ1-5; 7 nucleotides align to TRBD1. The CDR3 is made up of 13 amino acids. V was clipped by 5 bases and J by 3 bases; unmatched bases: 4. CDR1 is GTSNPN and CDR2 is SVGIG in the germline V gene (reference sequence). Here the CDR3 reads CAWATGVNQPQHF. The CDR3 bases are TGTGCCTGGGCCACAGGGGTCAATCAGCCCCAGCATTTT.

This CDR3 is CASTQTSNQPQHF. The CDR3 DNA reads TGTGCCAGCACCCAGACTAGCAATCAGCCCCAGCATTTT. J is TRBJ1-5 and V is TRBV6-5; D uncertain. Trimming cost V 7 bases and J 0 bases, with 7 bases left between them. Germline CDR1 is MNHEY and CDR2 is SVGAGI. There are 13 residues in the CDR3.

The chain uses TRBV12-3 or TRBV12-4 and TRBJ1-4; 10 positions match TRBD1. Trimming cost V 6 bases and J 6 bases; bases outside gene matches: 1. The CDR3 is 13 amino acids. DNA for the CDR3: TGTGCCAGCAGCGGGACAGGGGATGAAAAACTGTTTTTT. This codes for CASSGTGDEKLFF.

This chain uses TRBV5-4 with TRBJ2-3, with D perhaps given as TRBD1 or TRBD2 (5 bases each). This CDR3 is built from 15 residues. V lost 0 bases, J lost 2 bases, and 10 bases lay in between. Germline CDR1 and CDR2: SGHNT and YYREEE (reference sequence). CDR3 loop: CASSLGDGFTDTQYF. The CDR3 nucleotides are TGTGCCAGCAGCTTGGGGGACGGGTTCACAGATACGCAGTATTTT.

The chain couples TRBV28 to TRBJ2-2; 9 nucleotides match TRBD1. Germline V gene sequence: CDR1 MDHEN, CDR2 SYDVKM. The CDR3 runs to 15 residues. J gave up 4 bases and V 6 bases, and 6 bases lay outside the gene matches. As DNA, the CDR3 is TGTGCCAGCAGAACGGGACAGGGAGCCACCGGGGAGCTGTTTTTT. Translation gives CASRTGQGATGELFF. Looking up the rest from reference TRBV28 and TRBJ2-2 gives the full variable domain: DVKVTQSSRYLVKRTGEKVFLECVQDMDHENMFWYRQDPGLGLRLIYFSYDVKMKEKGDIPEGYSVSREKKERFSLILESASTNQTSMYLCASRTGQGATGELFFGEGSRLTVL.

V is TRBV5-1 and J is TRBJ1-4; D gene unclear. CDR3 size: 14 residues. CDR1 and CDR2 from the germline V gene are SGHRS and YFSETQ. Trimming cost V 3 bases and J 3 bases, with 9 bases left between them. CDR3 loop: CASSSQAANEKLFF. DNA of the CDR3: TGCGCCAGCAGCTCCCAAGCGGCTAATGAAAAACTGTTTTTT.

This clone was counted a few times. The sample contains more than one DNA sequence encoding this CDR3. This chain connects TRBV5-6 to TRBJ1-4; D remains ambiguous. The V gene's germline CDR1 is SGHDT and CDR2 YYEEEE. This CDR3 region has 13 residues. Trimming cost V 0 bases and J 8 bases, with 8 bases left between them. CDR3 DNA: TGTGCCAGCAGCTTGGTGGGAGCCGAAAAACTGTTTTTT. It yields the protein CASSLVGAEKLFF.

This sequence joins TRBV29-1 and TRBJ2-1; the match to TRBD1 covers 10 bases. J gave up 2 bases and V 6 bases, and 7 bases lay outside the gene matches. CDR1 is SQVTM and CDR2 is ANQGSEA in the germline V gene. The CDR3 has 15 residues. The CDR3 sequence is CSVAAGTGAYNEQFF. The CDR3 DNA reads as TGCAGCGTCGCGGCCGGGACAGGGGCCTACAATGAGCAGTTCTTC.

DNA of the CDR3: TGCAGCGTTGCACAGCTAAACACCGGGGAGCTGTTTTTT. Amino acids: CSVAQLNTGELFF. V gene TRBV29-1 combines with J gene TRBJ2-2; D gene ambiguous. Trimming took 4 bases from V and 2 from J, leaving 8 bases between them. The CDR3 spans 13 residues. The germline V gene has CDR1 SQVTM and CDR2 ANQGSEA.

This chain joins TRBV6-5 and TRBJ1-6, with D perhaps matching TRBD1 (5 bases). Trimming pared 4 bases from V and 7 bases from J, leaving 11 bases between. The CDR3 has 14 amino acids. CDR1 MNHEY and CDR2 SVGAGI come from the germline V gene. In nucleotides, the CDR3 is TGTGCCAGCAGTTCGGGACGGCCCAATTCACCCCTCCACTTT. Amino acids: CASSSGRPNSPLHF.

The CDR3 DNA reads TGCAGTGCTAGTGACAGCAGTTCGTCTGGCTACACCTTC. Protein sequence: CSASDSSSSGYTF. V gene TRBV20-1 combines with J gene TRBJ1-2, with a possible D match to TRBD1 (5 bases). There are 13 residues in the CDR3. Germline CDR1 reads DFQATT; CDR2 reads SNEGSKA (reference sequence). V was trimmed by 3 bases and J by 7 bases, leaving 15 bases between them.

The V gene is TRBV5-1, the J gene TRBJ1-3; D ambiguous. Germline V gives CDR1 SGHRS, CDR2 YFSETQ. The CDR3 contains 15 residues. V lost 3 bases, J lost 6 bases, and 16 bases lay in between. The DNA of the CDR3 is TGCGCCAGCAGCTCAGCGGGGTCTACCTTAAACACCATATATTTT. This codes for CASSSAGSTLNTIYF. Using reference TRBV5-1 and TRBJ1-3 for the parts outside the CDR3, the full variable domain is KAGVTQTPRYLIKTRGQQVTLSCSPISGHRSVSWYQQTPGQGLQFLFEYFSETQRNKGNFPGRFSGRQFSNSRSEMNVSTLELGDSALYLCASSSAGSTLNTIYFGEGSWLTVV.

The chain couples TRBV3-1 (or the pseudogene TRBV3-2) to TRBJ2-7; weak D call: TRBD2 (5 bases). V was clipped by 1 base and J by 5 bases, with 9 bases between them. This CDR3 is built from 13 residues. Germline V gene lookup returns CDR1 LGHDT and CDR2 YNNKEL (reference sequence). CDR3 coding DNA: TGTGCCAGCAGCCAAGGAGGGTGGGACGAGCAGTACTTC. Translated: CASSQGGWDEQYF.

The V and J genes are TRBV7-9 and TRBJ2-2; 9 bases map to TRBD1. In germline, CDR1 is SEHNR, CDR2 FQNEAQ (reference sequence). V trimming: 5 bases; J trimming: 5 bases; junction bases outside the gene matches: 9. The CDR3 is 16 amino acids. The CDR3 DNA follows: TGTGCCAGCAGCCCAAACAGGGGGCTGGGAACCGGGGAGCTGTTTTTT. Translating it yields CASSPNRGLGTGELFF.